The 16 T cell receptor beta chains presented below share a single source sample, sequenced in a study of vaccination and CD4 T cells after COVID-19. Treatment described: approximately 9-day PBMC culture with coronavirus spike peptide pools or control peptides (ViraFEST assay). Sequenced with the Oncomine TCR Beta short-read assay was DNA taken from cultured CD4+ T cells. From the PCR reads, TCRdb called clonotypes with MiXCR, one entry per CDR3 protein. The table lists around 20,000 distinct CDR3 sequences, approximately 49% of them singletons. Their specific antigens are unknown. The sequenced sample consisted of CD4+ T cells from blood, cultured in vitro. These receptors were taken from a human donor who had recovered from COVID-19.

The V call is TRBV7-6, the J call TRBJ2-5; 10 bases are a match to TRBD1. The CDR3 has 13 amino acids. V lost 5 bases to trimming and J lost 7 bases; unmatched junction nucleotides: 4. Per the germline V gene, CDR1 is SGHVS and CDR2 is FNYEAQ. The CDR3 reads CASSPRTGGTQYF. The CDR3 DNA reads TGTGCCAGCAGCCCCCGGACAGGGGGGACCCAGTACTTC.

This clonotype was detected only a few times. J is TRBJ2-3 and V is TRBV29-1; possibly TRBD1 or TRBD2 for D (5 bases each). Germline CDR1 and CDR2: SQVTM and ANQGSEA. Trimming pared 0 bases from V and 2 bases from J, leaving 12 bases between. The CDR3 is 15 amino acids. The chain's CDR3 is CSVEEGQRNTDTQYF. CDR3 sequence (DNA): TGCAGCGTTGAAGAGGGGCAGCGGAACACAGATACGCAGTATTTT.

This chain uses TRBV4-1 with TRBJ1-3; D is perhaps TRBD1 (6 bases). The CDR3 has 14 amino acids. Germline V lookup: CDR1 MGHRA, CDR2 YSYEKL. V dropped 5 bases and J dropped 11 bases, with 19 bases sitting between them. The CDR3 loop reads CASSSRDTGIAIYF. CDR3 in DNA: TGCGCCAGCAGCTCTCGGGACACAGGAATCGCCATATATTTT.

The chain couples TRBV6-2 or TRBV6-3 to TRBJ2-7; TRBD2 is a possible D gene (6 bases). The length of the CDR3 is 12 residues. Germline lookup yields CDR1 MNHEY and CDR2 SVGEGT. The ends were cut back, 2 bases at V and 7 bases at J, with 9 bases in the middle. The chain's CDR3 is CASSYRAGEQYF. DNA of the CDR3: TGTGCCAGCAGTTACAGGGCGGGGGAGCAGTACTTC.

This chain joins TRBV27 and TRBJ1-5; 10 bases line up with TRBD1. The assigned J gene may be wrong: the sequence end matches TRBJ2-3 better. CDR1 is MNHEY, CDR2 SMNVEV, per germline (reference sequence). The CDR3 has 19 residues. The CDR3: CASSPIGTGADYSNQPQYF. In DNA, the CDR3 is TGTGCCAGCAGTCCAATCGGGACAGGGGCCGACTATAGCAATCAGCCCCAGTATTTT.

The chain is built from TRBV19 and TRBJ1-5; D remains unclear. The CDR3 covers 15 residues. Germline V gives CDR1 LNHDA, CDR2 SQIVND (reference sequence). V dropped 3 bases and J dropped 0 bases, with 9 bases sitting between them. The CDR3 sequence is CASSILAHSNQPQHF. The CDR3 DNA sequence: TGTGCCAGTAGTATTCTCGCCCATAGCAATCAGCCCCAGCATTTT.

The chain joins TRBV27 to TRBJ1-2; 10 bases fit TRBD1. The germline CDR1 and CDR2 sequences are MNHEY and SMNVEV (reference sequence). This CDR3 spans 13 amino acids. Trimming took 6 bases from V and 9 from J; bases not matched to a gene: 7. CDR3 residues: CASRSDRGRSYTF. CDR3 nucleotide sequence: TGTGCCAGCAGATCCGACAGGGGGCGCAGCTACACCTTC.

This clonotype has a handful of counts. This chain uses TRBV20-1 with TRBJ1-4; D ambiguous. The germline gives CDR1 DFQATT, CDR2 SNEGSKA (reference sequence). CDR3 size: 16 residues. V was pared by 5 bases and J by 6 bases, with 22 bases between. The DNA for the CDR3 is TGCAGTGCTCCCCTACGACCGGGGATGGGTCATGAAAAACTGTTTTTT. This gives the protein CSAPLRPGMGHEKLFF.

J is TRBJ1-2 and V is TRBV25-1, with TRBD1 as a possible D gene (5 bases). Deletions cut 9 bases from V and 7 bases from J, with 21 bases between. CDR3 length: 14 amino acids. Germline-derived CDR1 and CDR2 are MGHDK and SYGVNS. In DNA, the CDR3 is TGTGCCAGTCGGGAGCCGGGACGCTTTTTTGGCTACACCTTC. It codes for CASREPGRFFGYTF.

This rearrangement joins TRBV7-9 to TRBJ2-2; D remains unclear. V lost 4 bases, J lost 6 bases, and 12 bases lay in between. Germline CDR1 is SEHNR and CDR2 is FQNEAQ (reference sequence). This CDR3 has 14 amino acids. CDR3 in DNA: TGTGCCAGCAGCTCCGTTGGCGTCGCCGGGGAGCTGTTTTTT. It specifies CASSSVGVAGELFF.

The chain employs TRBV30 and TRBJ1-6; D unclear. Germline V gives CDR1 GTSNPN, CDR2 SVGIG (reference sequence). The CDR3 consists of 14 residues. Trimming pared 0 bases from V and 8 bases from J, leaving 11 bases between. Here the CDR3 DNA reads TGTGCCTGGAGTGTACCTGGGAGGCATTCACCCCTCCACTTT. This translates into CAWSVPGRHSPLHF.

V and J are TRBV30 and TRBJ1-1; 11 bases are shared with TRBD1. Germline V gene data show CDR1 as GTSNPN and CDR2 as SVGIG (reference sequence). V lost 0 bases and J lost 7; bases outside the gene matches: 7. This CDR3 has 15 amino acids. This CDR3 reads CAWSVFWTGGNEAFF. The CDR3 coding sequence is TGTGCCTGGAGTGTATTTTGGACAGGGGGCAATGAAGCTTTCTTT.

The V call is TRBV7-9, the J call TRBJ2-5; D might be TRBD1 or TRBD2, each matching 5 bases. In germline, CDR1 is SEHNR, CDR2 FQNEAQ (reference sequence). The V gene lost 10 bases and the J gene lost 5 bases, with 17 bases spanning the gap. The CDR3 is 13 residues long. The CDR3, as DNA: TGTGCCACCGAGCTTACAGAGGGGGAGACCCAGTACTTC. Protein: CATELTEGETQYF.

The chain carries TRBV2 and TRBJ2-3; the D is unclear. Germline V lookup: CDR1 SNHLY, CDR2 FYNNEI. V lost 9 bases and J lost 5, with 18 bases in between. The CDR3 loop spans 14 amino acids. The CDR3, as DNA: TGTGCCAGTCAACGTGATAGGGAAGTAGATACGCAGTATTTT. Its translation is CASQRDREVDTQYF.

The V and J genes are TRBV7-2 and TRBJ1-1; tentatively, D is TRBD1 (5 bases). Germline V gene sequence: CDR1 SGHTA, CDR2 FQGNSA. Trimming left V 2 bases short and J 0 bases short, with 7 bases between. The CDR3 covers 14 residues. The CDR3 coding sequence is TGTGCCAGCAGCTTATCAGGGATGAACACTGAAGCTTTCTTT. It yields the protein CASSLSGMNTEAFF.

Comment on this clonotype: At one boundary the junction diverges from the germline segment, which might be a read error. V and J are TRBV27 and TRBJ2-5; a weak D match, TRBD2 (7 bases). This CDR3 is 17 amino acids long. The germline V gene has CDR1 MNHEY and CDR2 SMNVEV (reference sequence). For the CDR3, the DNA is TGTGCCAGCAGGAAATACAGGGTTTCGGGAGGTTCCGAGACCCAGTATTTC. Translation gives CASRKYRVSGGSETQYF.